These 14 T cell receptor beta chains were sequenced from one sample in a study of cytomegalovirus exposure and HLA in healthy donors (dated by TCRdb to 2016 to 2017). The library came from the immunoSEQ multiplex PCR assay. For the multiplex PCR, a mixture combining 60 forward primers for TCR Vbeta segments and 13 reverse primers for TCR Jbeta segments was used. TCRdb's version of the immuneACCESS table is confined to in-frame rearrangements and falls short of the full clone set. An unresolved V gene accounts for under half of the shortfall where checked; the remainder is of unknown origin. The sample records 150,000 or so clones, more than 65% of which are singletons. Around 5.4% of the sample is in the top ten clones. The sample consisted of PBMCs. The source is a man younger than 40 in good health and CMV-seropositive.

The chain combines TRBV27 with TRBJ2-5; 7 bases are a match to TRBD2. The DNA end favors TRBJ2-7, so the J call may be wrong. The length of the CDR3 is 14 residues. Germline values: CDR1 MNHEY, CDR2 SMNVEV (reference sequence). CDR3 in amino acids: CASSFRAGYYEQYF. In nucleotides, the CDR3 is TGTGCCAGCAGTTTTCGAGCGGGGTACTACGAGCAGTACTTC.

This clone has a single count. Germline is not matched at one junction end, which may reflect a read error. The V and J genes are TRBV5-1 and TRBJ2-6; TRBD2 agrees at 7 bases. The CDR3 spans 17 residues. Per the germline V gene, CDR1 is SGHRS and CDR2 is YFSETQ. CDR3 protein: CASSLWQGGSGANGLTF. The CDR3 region has the DNA TGCGCCAGCAGCTTGTGGCAGGGAGGGTCTGGGGCCAACGGCCTGACTTTC. The full variable domain, in which reference TRBV5-1 and TRBJ2-6 provide the parts outside the CDR3, is KAGVTQTPRYLIKTRGQQVTLSCSPISGHRSVSWYQQTPGQGLQFLFEYFSETQRNKGNFPGRFSGRQFSNSRSEMNVSTLELGDSALYLCASSLWQGGSGANGLTFGAGSRLTVL.

The rearrangement uses TRBV29-1 and TRBJ2-1, with a tentative D call TRBD1 (6 bases). Trimming pared 7 bases from V and 9 bases from J, leaving 13 bases between. The germline V gene encodes CDR1 SQVTM and CDR2 ANQGSEA. This CDR3 has 11 amino acids. The CDR3 DNA reads as TGCAGCGGGGCAGGGGTGAGTGAGCAGTTCTTC. It is translated as CSGAGVSEQFF.

This rearrangement joins TRBV19 to TRBJ2-5; possibly TRBD1 for D (6 bases). The V gene lost 4 bases and the J gene lost 4 bases, with 16 bases spanning the gap. Germline CDR1 LNHDA, CDR2 SQIVND (reference sequence). The CDR3 is 15 amino acids. This CDR3 reads CASSSGSRGGETQYF. The CDR3 coding sequence is TGTGCCAGTAGTAGCGGCAGTCGAGGGGGAGAGACCCAGTACTTC.

CDR3 nucleotides: TGTGCCACCAGCAGAGAAGACAGGTTCTACGAGCAGTACTTC. It encodes CATSREDRFYEQYF. This rearrangement joins TRBV15 to TRBJ2-7, with TRBD1 as a possible D gene (6 bases). CDR1 is LNHNV, CDR2 YYDKDF, per germline (reference sequence). V was trimmed by 0 bases and J by 3 bases, leaving 9 bases between them. CDR3 size: 14 residues.

This rearrangement joins TRBV9 to TRBJ2-6, with D possibly matching TRBD1 (6 bases). The CDR3 spans 16 residues. Germline values: CDR1 SGDLS, CDR2 YYNGEE. The V end lost 2 bases, the J end lost 2 bases, and 11 bases lay between the germline ends. CDR3 nucleotide sequence: TGTGCCAGCAGCGTCTCCAGGGGAACTGGGGCCAACGTCCTGACTTTC. The encoded protein is CASSVSRGTGANVLTF.

This rearrangement joins TRBV28 to TRBJ1-3; no clear D. The V gene lost 2 bases and the J gene lost 4 bases, with 12 bases spanning the gap. CDR1 is MDHEN and CDR2 is SYDVKM in the germline V gene. This CDR3 has 15 residues. DNA for the CDR3: TGTGCCAGCAGTTTAACGGAGGGAACGGGAAACACCATATATTTT. Translated, it gives CASSLTEGTGNTIYF.

The chain employs TRBV28 and TRBJ2-5, with 11 bases that match TRBD1. The J call may be mistaken, given a closer DNA end match to TRBJ2-7. CDR1 is MDHEN and CDR2 is SYDVKM in the germline V gene. CDR3 length: 15 amino acids. CDR3 nucleotide sequence: TGTGCCAGCAGTACTCTCCGGGACAGGGGGAACGAGCAGTACTTC. Amino acids: CASSTLRDRGNEQYF.

This rearrangement joins TRBV28 to TRBJ1-4; D unresolved. Germline CDR1 reads MDHEN; CDR2 reads SYDVKM. This CDR3 has 11 amino acids. V was cut by 6 bases and J by 4 bases, with 3 bases left in between. CDR3 sequence: CASSYNEKLFF. Here the CDR3 DNA reads TGTGCCAGCAGCTATAATGAAAAACTGTTTTTT. Combining the CDR3 with reference TRBV28 and TRBJ1-4 gives the whole variable domain DVKVTQSSRYLVKRTGEKVFLECVQDMDHENMFWYRQDPGLGLRLIYFSYDVKMKEKGDIPEGYSVSREKKERFSLILESASTNQTSMYLCASSYNEKLFFGSGTQLSVL.

The V call is TRBV29-1, the J call TRBJ1-1; D perhaps matches TRBD1 (6 bases). The V and J ends lost 4 bases and 1 base respectively, with 10 bases between them. Per germline, CDR1 SQVTM and CDR2 ANQGSEA. This CDR3 has 13 amino acids. DNA for the CDR3: TGCAGCGTTGTAACAGGGACGAACACTGAAGCTTTCTTT. This codes for CSVVTGTNTEAFF.

In this sample, this clone turned up a few times. The chain is built from TRBV12-5 and TRBJ2-5; perhaps TRBD1 as D (6 bases). V lost 2 bases and J 1 base, leaving 8 bases between the germline ends. CDR1 and CDR2 (germline): LGHNT, FRNRAP. This CDR3 has 14 residues. The CDR3 nucleotides are TGTGCTAGTGGTTTGTGGACAGCCCAAGAGACCCAGTACTTC. Its protein is CASGLWTAQETQYF.

The rearrangement links TRBV5-1 to TRBJ2-6; a weak D match, TRBD1 (5 bases). CDR1 SGHRS and CDR2 YFSETQ come from the germline V gene. CDR3 length: 16 amino acids. The V gene lost 1 base and the J gene lost 4 bases, with 12 bases spanning the gap. The CDR3 DNA follows: TGCGCCAGCAGCTTGTTAGGGGATCCCGGGGCCAACGTCCTGACTTTC. Its protein product is CASSLLGDPGANVLTF.

The chain recombines TRBV12-5 with TRBJ2-7, with D maybe TRBD1 (6 bases). Germline CDR1 is LGHNT and CDR2 is FRNRAP. The CDR3 contains 15 residues. V was cut by 5 bases and J by 6 bases, with 20 bases left in between. The CDR3 nucleotides are TGTGCTAGTGGTCCCGGACAGCCTGATAGCATCGAGCAGTACTTC. This gives the protein CASGPGQPDSIEQYF.

The gene calls are TRBV29-1 and TRBJ2-1, with 7 bases fitting TRBD2. Germline CDR1 reads SQVTM; CDR2 reads ANQGSEA. This CDR3 is 14 amino acids long. Trimming cost V 6 bases and J 0 bases; bases outside gene matches: 5. The CDR3 is CSVAAGLSYNEQFF. CDR3 nucleotide sequence: TGCAGCGTCGCAGCGGGACTCTCCTACAATGAGCAGTTCTTC.